One sample yielded the 24 T cell receptor beta chains listed below, sequenced in a study of blood T cell repertoires in COVID-19 (dated by TCRdb to about 2020). The library was generated by the immunoSEQ multiplex PCR assay. Sourced from immuneACCESS, this table was stored by TCRdb with only in-frame sequences that have V and J called. A share of the clones is absent; for the studies checked, an unresolved V gene accounts for under half, and the remainder has no known explanation. Across this sample there are some 100,000 clones, with roughly 77% seen only once. The leading ten clones occupy about 13% of the sample. Source material: peripheral blood. The receptors derive from a human donor in a cohort sampled during active COVID-19.

The V and J genes are TRBV5-4 and TRBJ1-1; D uncertain. V lost 2 bases and J lost 0, with 5 bases in between. The CDR3 loop spans 13 amino acids. CDR1 is SGHNT and CDR2 is YYREEE in the germline V gene (reference sequence). The CDR3 spells CASSFSVNTEAFF. In DNA, the CDR3 is TGTGCCAGCAGCTTTTCGGTGAACACTGAAGCTTTCTTT. The whole variable domain, filled in from reference TRBV5-4 and TRBJ1-1, reads ETGVTQSPTHLIKTRGQQVTLRCSSQSGHNTVSWYQQALGQGPQFIFQYYREEENGRGNFPPRFSGLQFPNYSSELNVNALELDDSALYLCASSFSVNTEAFFGQGTRLTVV.

This clone was detected only once. This chain uses TRBV5-4 with TRBJ1-4, with D tentatively TRBD1 (6 bases). The V gene lost 1 base and the J gene lost 3 bases, with 7 bases spanning the gap. The CDR3 sequence is 14 residues long. CDR1 is SGHNT and CDR2 is YYREEE in the germline V gene (reference sequence). DNA for the CDR3: TGTGCCAGCAGCTTGCCAGGGGCTAATGAAAAACTGTTTTTT. Its protein product is CASSLPGANEKLFF.

For the CDR3, the DNA is TGTGCCAGCAGCGCACCGGGACTAGCAATAAATGAGCAGTTCTTC. Translation: CASSAPGLAINEQFF. This chain uses TRBV9 with TRBJ2-1, with 9 bases fitting TRBD2. Per the germline V gene, CDR1 is SGDLS and CDR2 is YYNGEE. After removal of 3 bases from V and 7 bases from J, the junction contained 8 bases not matched to a gene. The CDR3 covers 15 residues.

J is TRBJ1-2 and V is TRBV9; the match to TRBD1 covers 7 bases. V lost 3 bases to trimming and J lost 5 bases; unmatched junction nucleotides: 7. This CDR3 region has 14 residues. CDR1 and CDR2 (germline): SGDLS, YYNGEE. Here the CDR3 reads CASSAGRDSYGYTF. In nucleotides, the CDR3 is TGTGCCAGCAGCGCCGGCCGGGACAGTTATGGCTACACCTTC.

The CDR3 DNA follows: TGTGCCAGCAGCCGGACTAGCGGGGGGAGATTAGATACGCAGTATTTT. Translated: CASSRTSGGRLDTQYF. The J gene is TRBJ2-3, the V gene TRBV5-6; 14 bases map to TRBD2. The V segment lost 4 bases and the J segment 5 bases; nucleotides outside the gene matches: 6. The CDR3 is 16 residues long. Germline-derived CDR1 and CDR2 are SGHDT and YYEEEE.

The chain links TRBV18 to TRBJ2-5; 14 nucleotides align to TRBD2. The CDR3 totals 16 residues. J was trimmed by 4 bases and V by 3 bases; bases with no gene match: 4. Germline CDR1 reads KGHSH; CDR2 reads LQKENI. CDR3 sequence reads: CASSPTSGGAGETQYF. CDR3 bases: TGTGCCAGCTCACCGACTAGCGGGGGGGCAGGAGAGACCCAGTACTTC. The variable domain in full, with the rest retrieved from reference TRBV18 and TRBJ2-5, is NAGVMQNPRHLVRRRGQEARLRCSPMKGHSHVYWYRQLPEEGLKFMVYLQKENIIDESGMPKERFSAEFPKEGPSILRIQQVVRGDSAAYFCASSPTSGGAGETQYFGPGTRLLVL.

The V and J genes are TRBV28 and TRBJ1-6, with 9 positions matching TRBD1. This CDR3 has 15 residues. The V gene's germline CDR1 is MDHEN and CDR2 SYDVKM. Germline trimming cut 8 bases from V and 7 bases from J; bases unmatched to any gene: 9. CDR3 in DNA: TGTGCCAGCGGCTCCCCCGGGACAGGGAATTCACCCCTCCACTTT. Protein: CASGSPGTGNSPLHF.

The chain employs TRBV6-6 and TRBJ1-5; perhaps TRBD1 as D (6 bases). This CDR3 comprises 15 residues. Trimming removed 2 bases from V and 0 bases from J, with 8 bases in between. CDR1 is MNHNY, CDR2 SVGAGI, per germline (reference sequence). The CDR3 DNA reads TGTGCCAGCAGTTACGTACAGGGTAGCAATCAGCCCCAGCATTTT. Translating gives CASSYVQGSNQPQHF.

The V call is TRBV2, the J call TRBJ2-1, with 8 bases that match TRBD1. Trimming took 4 bases from V and 5 from J; bases not matched to a gene: 4. The CDR3 runs 14 residues. Germline V lookup: CDR1 SNHLY, CDR2 FYNNEI. The CDR3 DNA reads as TGTGCCAGCAGTGTTGGACAGGGTCACAATGAGCAGTTCTTC. Translating gives CASSVGQGHNEQFF.

Here the CDR3 DNA reads TGTGCCAGCTCACCAAGCGGGGGGGCAACCAATGAGCAGTTCTTC. The encoded protein is CASSPSGGATNEQFF. The rearrangement links TRBV18 to TRBJ2-1, with 10 bases aligning to TRBD2. The germline V gene has CDR1 KGHSH and CDR2 LQKENI. This CDR3 is 15 amino acids long. The V gene end was trimmed by 2 bases and the J gene end by 6 bases; junction bases not matched to a gene: 4.

The chain combines TRBV7-3 with TRBJ1-2, with 8 positions matching TRBD1. Germline V gives CDR1 SGHTA, CDR2 FQGTGA. The CDR3 has 16 residues. The J segment lost 7 bases and the V segment lost 2 bases, leaving 12 bases of the junction unmatched. The chain's CDR3 is CASSLQGAPSLGGYTF. CDR3 nucleotide sequence: TGTGCCAGCAGCTTACAGGGGGCCCCCTCTTTAGGTGGCTACACCTTC.

This sequence joins TRBV5-5 and TRBJ1-2, with D tentatively TRBD1 (6 bases). Per germline, CDR1 SGHKS and CDR2 YYEKEE (reference sequence). V was trimmed by 4 bases and J by 4 bases, leaving 20 bases between them. The CDR3 is 16 amino acids. CDR3: CASSPLGQSRRYGYTF. The DNA of the CDR3 is TGTGCCAGCAGCCCGCTAGGACAGTCCAGACGCTATGGCTACACCTTC. Complete variable domain (other parts from reference TRBV5-5 and TRBJ1-2): DAGVTQSPTHLIKTRGQQVTLRCSPISGHKSVSWYQQVLGQGPQFIFQYYEKEERGRGNFPDRFSARQFPNYSSELNVNALLLGDSALYLCASSPLGQSRRYGYTFGSGTRLTVV.

The chain recombines TRBV11-2 with TRBJ2-2; 8 nucleotides line up with TRBD1. CDR1 and CDR2 (germline): SGHAT, FQNNGV. V was clipped by 4 bases and J by 1 base; unmatched bases: 2. The CDR3 is made up of 15 amino acids. The CDR3 loop reads CASSSGTGNTGELFF. Written as DNA, the CDR3 is TGTGCCAGCAGCTCTGGGACAGGGAACACCGGGGAGCTGTTTTTT.

The CDR3 is CASSFLTDTQYF. As DNA, the CDR3 is TGCGCCAGCAGCTTTTTAACAGATACGCAGTATTTT. The chain has TRBV5-1 and TRBJ2-3, with unresolved D. The CDR3 loop spans 12 amino acids. Per germline, CDR1 SGHRS and CDR2 YFSETQ. Between the trimmed V and J ends, which lost 2 bases and 3 bases, there was a span of 4 bases.

The CDR3 spells CASKDNPNTGELFF. As DNA, the CDR3 is TGCGCCAGCAAGGACAATCCGAACACCGGGGAGCTGTTTTTT. V and J are TRBV5-1 and TRBJ2-2; D possibly corresponds to TRBD1 (5 bases). Trimming cost V 6 bases and J 0 bases, with 9 bases left between them. CDR1 and CDR2 from the germline V gene are SGHRS and YFSETQ. CDR3 length: 14 residues. Drawing the rest from reference TRBV5-1 and TRBJ2-2, the complete variable domain is KAGVTQTPRYLIKTRGQQVTLSCSPISGHRSVSWYQQTPGQGLQFLFEYFSETQRNKGNFPGRFSGRQFSNSRSEMNVSTLELGDSALYLCASKDNPNTGELFFGEGSRLTVL.

The chain combines TRBV9 with TRBJ1-2; 9 nucleotides line up with TRBD1. V lost 0 bases to trimming and J lost 4 bases; unmatched junction nucleotides: 4. CDR3 length: 15 residues. Germline CDR1 is SGDLS and CDR2 is YYNGEE. This CDR3 reads CASSVDRGQFYGYTF. In DNA, the CDR3 is TGTGCCAGCAGCGTAGACAGGGGGCAATTCTATGGCTACACCTTC.

A single count supports this clone. As DNA, the CDR3 is TGCGCCAGCAGCTTCCAGGGTGGCCAAGAGACCCAGTACTTC. Its translation is CASSFQGGQETQYF. The chain has TRBV5-1 and TRBJ2-5; a possible D gene is TRBD1 (5 bases). With 2 bases removed from V and 1 base from J, the gap between germline ends came to 9 bases. This CDR3 is built from 14 residues. Germline CDR1 and CDR2: SGHRS and YFSETQ.

V gene TRBV2 combines with J gene TRBJ2-7, with TRBD1 matching 9 bases. The germline V gene has CDR1 SNHLY and CDR2 FYNNEI. V shed 3 bases and J 3 bases; nucleotides not matched to a gene: 9. The CDR3 spans 16 residues. The CDR3 loop is CASSDFDMDRGYEQYF. As DNA, the CDR3 is TGTGCCAGCAGTGATTTTGACATGGACAGGGGCTACGAGCAGTACTTC.

This sequence joins TRBV18 and TRBJ1-1, with TRBD1 matching 8 bases. Germline CDR1 and CDR2: KGHSH and LQKENI. V gave up 3 bases and J gave up 4 bases; unmatched junction bases: 1. The CDR3 contains 13 residues. CDR3 bases: TGTGCCAGCTCACCGGGGACAGGCACTGAAGCTTTCTTT. It is translated as CASSPGTGTEAFF.

J is TRBJ2-7 and V is TRBV7-3, with TRBD2 as a possible D gene (6 bases). CDR1 SGHTA and CDR2 FQGTGA come from the germline V gene. V was clipped by 0 bases and J by 2 bases, with 17 bases between them. The CDR3 runs 17 residues. CDR3 sequence: CASSLTPGLSKPYEQYF. CDR3 bases: TGTGCCAGCAGCTTAACCCCGGGACTCTCGAAGCCCTACGAGCAGTACTTC. The variable domain in full, with the rest retrieved from reference TRBV7-3 and TRBJ2-7, is GAGVSQTPSNKVTEKGKYVELRCDPISGHTALYWYRQSLGQGPEFLIYFQGTGAADDSGLPNDRFFAVRPEGSVSTLKIQRTERGDSAVYLCASSLTPGLSKPYEQYFGPGTRLTVT.

This clone was counted between two and nine times. The chain uses TRBV6-5 and TRBJ1-2, with 8 nucleotides matching TRBD1. V dropped 0 bases and J dropped 7; count of bases not matched to a gene: 4. The CDR3 runs 14 residues. The V gene's germline CDR1 is MNHEY and CDR2 SVGAGI. DNA for the CDR3: TGTGCCAGCAGTTACTCAGGGCAGGGGGCTGGCTACACCTTC. Amino acid sequence: CASSYSGQGAGYTF.

The table lists this clone with many counts. The gene calls are TRBV7-3 and TRBJ1-1, with D possibly TRBD1 on 6 matching bases. V was cut by 2 bases and J by 1 base, with 11 bases left in between. Germline V gene sequence: CDR1 SGHTA, CDR2 FQGTGA. The CDR3 is 15 amino acids. CDR3 region: CASSLARTANTEAFF. The CDR3 bases are TGTGCCAGCAGCTTAGCTAGGACAGCGAACACTGAAGCTTTCTTT.

This clone was seen just once. The gene calls are TRBV7-9 and TRBJ2-4, with D possibly TRBD1 on 6 matching bases. The CDR3 runs to 14 residues. The germline V gene has CDR1 SEHNR and CDR2 FQNEAQ (reference sequence). The germline V and J ends were trimmed by 5 bases and 2 bases, with 10 bases remaining between them. The CDR3 nucleotides read TGTGCCAGCAGCCCGGGACATTCCAAAAACATTCAGTACTTC. Its translation is CASSPGHSKNIQYF.

V is TRBV24-1 and J is TRBJ2-1; D perhaps matches TRBD2 (5 bases). CDR3 length equals 16 residues. V was shortened by 3 bases and J by 8 bases, with 19 bases between the two germline ends. Germline CDR1 and CDR2: KGHDR and SFDVKD. Here the CDR3 reads CATSDATWVGSHEQFF. For the CDR3, the DNA is TGTGCCACCAGTGATGCCACGTGGGTGGGGAGCCATGAGCAGTTCTTC.